This TCR beta chain originates from a study of blood T cell repertoires in COVID-19. V lost 0 bases, J lost 8 bases, and 6 bases stayed unmatched. The V gene's germline CDR1 is SGHRS and CDR2 YFSETQ. This CDR3 is built from 14 residues. This table comes from immunoSEQ multiplex PCR, and its TCRdb copy is limited to in-frame clones, with some not included. The sample has 150,000 to 200,000 clones; approximately 88% are singletons. The receptor's source is a woman in her sixties or seventies with acute or convalescent COVID-19. The V call is TRBV5-1, the J call TRBJ1-2, with 8 bases lining up with TRBD1. The specimen was peripheral blood. CDR3 DNA: TGCGCCAGCAGCTTGGCCCAGGGGGCAGGAGGCTACACCTTC. It codes for CASSLAQGAGGYTF.